The 27 T cell receptor beta chains presented below share a single source sample, sequenced in a study of blood T cells in healthy people across ages. Next came a second PCR, run for about 6 to 12 cycles, which used a sample-barcoded 5' primer along with a J-beta primer mix. TCRdb re-analysed the 5' RACE reads in MiXCR, keeping a single row per CDR3 protein. The data show around 1,000,000 distinct CDR3 sequences, 35% to 40% seen once. Input material: blood. Receptor source: a man between 18 and 35 years old in good health.

The chain joins TRBV10-3 to TRBJ1-3; D remains ambiguous. The CDR3 sequence is 13 residues long. Trimming cost V 10 bases and J 0 bases, with 10 bases left between them. The germline V gene encodes CDR1 ENHRY and CDR2 SYGVKD. The CDR3 DNA reads as TGTGCCACCGCCGAAACCTCTGGAAACACCATATATTTT. Protein product: CATAETSGNTIYF.

The chain couples TRBV20-1 to TRBJ2-5; 7 bases fit TRBD2. Looked up from germline, CDR1 is DFQATT and CDR2 is SNEGSKA (reference sequence). V dropped 0 bases and J dropped 11; count of bases not matched to a gene: 21. The CDR3 has 17 amino acids. The CDR3 sequence is CSARDSAGLRVGHEQYF. The CDR3 coding sequence is TGCAGTGCTAGAGATAGTGCGGGACTAAGGGTTGGCCATGAGCAGTACTTC.

V usage is TRBV21-1 and J usage is TRBJ1-4. TRBV21-1 is a known pseudogene. This CDR3 comprises 13 residues. The CDR3 sequence is CASSFRLSEKLFF. CDR3 nucleotides: TGTGCCAGCAGCTTCAGGCTCTCTGAAAAACTGTTTTTT.

The chain employs TRBV12-3 or TRBV12-4 and TRBJ2-1, with D unclear. The CDR3 has 9 amino acids. Between the trimmed V and J ends, which lost 11 bases and 6 bases, there was a span of 5 bases. The CDR3 is CADGNEQFF. CDR3 bases: TGTGCCGATGGCAATGAGCAGTTCTTC.

The chain employs TRBV20-1 and TRBJ1-1; TRBD1 might be the D (5 bases). Germline values: CDR1 DFQATT, CDR2 SNEGSKA (reference sequence). This CDR3 has 14 amino acids. The V gene lost 0 bases and the J gene lost 1 base, with 9 bases spanning the gap. The CDR3 bases are TGCAGTGCTAGAGATGGGGGGGGGAACACTGAAGCTTTCTTT. This gives the protein CSARDGGGNTEAFF.

About this clonotype: A much more abundant neighbour one base away suggests this may be a read error. The genes are TRBV4-1 and TRBJ1-2; D unclear. Per the germline V gene, CDR1 is MGHRA and CDR2 is YSYEKL. This CDR3 comprises 13 residues. CDR3 bases: TGCTCCAGCAGCCAAGCTCTCAGTACCGGCTACACCTTC. Translating it yields CSSSQALSTGYTF.

The chain couples TRBV2 to TRBJ2-3, with D possibly being TRBD1 (6 bases). The V gene's germline CDR1 is SNHLY and CDR2 FYNNEI. The CDR3 loop spans 13 amino acids. Trimming pared 1 base from V and 4 bases from J, leaving 6 bases between. The CDR3 loop reads CASSEDRADTQYF. The CDR3 DNA sequence: TGTGCCAGCAGTGAAGACAGGGCAGATACGCAGTATTTT.

The J gene is TRBJ1-1, the V gene TRBV7-2; D is possibly TRBD1 (6 bases). The CDR3 is made up of 14 amino acids. Trimming took off 4 bases at V and 0 bases at J, with 9 bases between the two ends. Germline loops: CDR1 SGHTA, CDR2 FQGNSA. CDR3 in amino acids: CASSSNRVNTEAFF. CDR3 nucleotides: TGTGCCAGCAGCTCGAACAGGGTGAACACTGAAGCTTTCTTT.

This clonotype was counted a single time. The J gene is TRBJ2-5, the V gene TRBV29-1; no clear D. Germline V gene lookup returns CDR1 SQVTM and CDR2 ANQGSEA. CDR3 length: 11 amino acids. Deletions cut 2 bases from V and 11 bases from J, with 12 bases between. CDR3 sequence: CSVEKQNEQYF. The CDR3 nucleotides read TGCAGCGTTGAAAAACAAAATGAGCAGTACTTC.

This chain connects TRBV27 to TRBJ2-7, with D possibly being TRBD1 or TRBD2 (5 bases each). CDR3 size: 13 residues. Trimming took 5 bases from V and 7 from J, leaving 15 bases between them. CDR1 and CDR2 from the germline V gene are MNHEY and SMNVEV (reference sequence). The CDR3, as DNA: TGTGCCAGCAGTACAAGGGACCCCAGGGAGCAGTACTTC. Residues: CASSTRDPREQYF.

This clonotype was counted a few times. CDR3 nucleotide sequence: TGCAGTGCTAGGGGATCTAGCGGGGGAGGAGAACAGTTCTTC. Its translation: CSARGSSGGGEQFF. The chain employs TRBV20-1 and TRBJ2-1, with 10 nucleotides matching TRBD2. The V segment lost 3 bases and the J segment 13 bases; nucleotides outside the gene matches: 12. The CDR3 sequence is 14 residues long. Per germline, CDR1 DFQATT and CDR2 SNEGSKA (reference sequence).

The J gene is TRBJ2-1, the V gene TRBV9; D gene unclear. CDR1 is SGDLS and CDR2 is YYNGEE in the germline V gene. This CDR3 is built from 15 residues. The V end was cut by 0 bases, the J end by 3 bases, with 10 bases between. CDR3 bases: TGTGCCAGCAGCGTAGCGTCAGGCTACTACAATGAGCAGTTCTTC. Amino acids: CASSVASGYYNEQFF.

In the case of this clonotype: The junction does not match germline at one end; this may be a read error. The genes are TRBV5-6 and TRBJ2-1; D remains unclear. The CDR3 consists of 12 residues. From germline, CDR1 is SGHDT and CDR2 YYEEEE. CDR3 protein: CAGSLGTNEQFF. The CDR3 coding sequence is TGTGCCGGCAGCTTGGGAACCAATGAGCAGTTCTTC.

The chain carries TRBV10-3 and TRBJ1-4, with D unclear. From germline, CDR1 is ENHRY and CDR2 SYGVKD. Trimming left V 10 bases short and J 1 base short, with 13 bases between. The CDR3 loop spans 14 amino acids. CDR3 nucleotide sequence: TGTGCCACCTCCCCCGGGGAAACTAATGAAAAACTGTTTTTT. It specifies CATSPGETNEKLFF.

The rearrangement joins TRBV20-1 to TRBJ2-1, with 9 bases fitting TRBD1. The CDR3 runs 14 residues. With V trimmed by 1 base and J by 7 bases, 5 bases remained unmatched. Germline V lookup: CDR1 DFQATT, CDR2 SNEGSKA (reference sequence). The CDR3 region is CSARVGTGWNEQFF. CDR3 DNA: TGCAGTGCTAGAGTGGGGACAGGGTGGAATGAGCAGTTCTTC.

Worth noting for this clonotype: A much larger clone lies a single base off, so this may be a read error. The chain joins TRBV12-3 or TRBV12-4 to TRBJ2-1; 10 bases line up with TRBD1. The end of the DNA is better explained by TRBJ2-7, so the J call may be wrong. The CDR3 loop spans 15 amino acids. DNA for the CDR3: TGTGCCAGCAGCAGCCGGGACAGGGGATACAATGAGCAGTACTTC. It specifies CASSSRDRGYNEQYF.

V and J are TRBV7-2 and TRBJ1-6; D unresolved. Trimming took off 4 bases at V and 6 bases at J, with 10 bases between the two ends. Per germline, CDR1 SGHTA and CDR2 FQGNSA. This CDR3 comprises 14 residues. The CDR3, as DNA: TGTGCCAGCAGCTCAGACACTGGTAATTCACCCCTCCACTTT. This sequence encodes CASSSDTGNSPLHF.

The genes are TRBV25-1 and TRBJ1-2; D is unresolved. Trimming shortened V by 2 bases and J by 6 bases, and 16 bases separated the two germline ends. The CDR3 contains 15 residues. Per germline, CDR1 MGHDK and CDR2 SYGVNS. CDR3 nucleotides: TGTGCCAGCAGTGAAAGGGAGTCGGCTGTTAATGGCTACACCTTC. This codes for CASSERESAVNGYTF.

The CDR3 protein is CSARDGTPWTQYF. The DNA of the CDR3 is TGCAGTGCTAGAGACGGGACCCCTTGGACCCAGTACTTC. The chain uses TRBV20-1 and TRBJ2-5; possibly TRBD1 or TRBD2 for D (5 bases each). Trimming left V 0 bases short and J 7 bases short, with 12 bases between. This CDR3 is 13 amino acids long. Germline lookup yields CDR1 DFQATT and CDR2 SNEGSKA (reference sequence).

V usage is TRBV7-9 and J usage is TRBJ2-7, with 10 positions matching TRBD1. V lost 3 bases, J lost 6 bases, and 8 bases stayed unmatched. Germline assignment: CDR1 SEHNR and CDR2 FQNEAQ (reference sequence). This CDR3 region has 15 residues. This CDR3 is CASSLDEDRGSEQYF. The CDR3 DNA is TGTGCCAGCAGCTTGGATGAGGACAGGGGGTCCGAGCAGTACTTC.

This clonotype was found a few times. The J gene is TRBJ2-3, the V gene TRBV6-5, with 9 nucleotides matching TRBD1. The V gene end was trimmed by 0 bases and the J gene end by 7 bases; junction bases not matched to a gene: 11. Germline V gene sequence: CDR1 MNHEY, CDR2 SVGAGI. The CDR3 is made up of 17 amino acids. The CDR3 region is CASSYSPPGQGRHTQYF. In nucleotides, the CDR3 is TGTGCCAGCAGTTACTCTCCTCCGGGACAGGGTCGACATACGCAGTATTTT.

This chain joins TRBV3-1 and TRBJ1-1, with 9 nucleotides matching TRBD1. This CDR3 comprises 14 residues. The germline CDR1 and CDR2 sequences are LGHDT and YNNKEL (reference sequence). V lost 3 bases and J lost 5; bases outside the gene matches: 4. Here the CDR3 DNA reads TGTGCCAGCAGCCATAGCGACAGGGGGACTGAAGCTTTCTTT. Translated: CASSHSDRGTEAFF.

The V call is TRBV28, the J call TRBJ1-1, with TRBD1 as a possible D gene (6 bases). The V gene lost 7 bases and the J gene lost 5 bases, with 11 bases spanning the gap. This CDR3 contains 12 residues. The V gene's germline CDR1 is MDHEN and CDR2 SYDVKM. The DNA for the CDR3 is TGTGCCAGCACAGGGGTTGGAACTGAAGCTTTCTTT. It yields the protein CASTGVGTEAFF.

This clonotype has a count of ten or more. The rearrangement joins TRBV20-1 to TRBJ2-1, with 7 bases matching TRBD2. CDR3 length equals 14 residues. Germline V gene lookup returns CDR1 DFQATT and CDR2 SNEGSKA (reference sequence). V dropped 6 bases and J dropped 0; count of bases not matched to a gene: 5. DNA of the CDR3: TGCAGTGCCCGGGACTATAGCTCCTACAATGAGCAGTTCTTC. Amino acid sequence: CSARDYSSYNEQFF.

The gene calls are TRBV13 and TRBJ2-3; D gene unclear. Germline values: CDR1 PRHDT, CDR2 FYEKMQ (reference sequence). The length of the CDR3 is 14 residues. The ends were cut back, 3 bases at V and 4 bases at J, with 11 bases in the middle. The CDR3 sequence: CASSFQSYADTQYF. For the CDR3, the DNA is TGTGCCAGCAGCTTCCAGAGCTACGCAGATACGCAGTATTTT.

The V gene is TRBV7-9, the J gene TRBJ1-2, with 7 nucleotides matching TRBD1. The CDR3 has 17 residues. CDR1 is SEHNR, CDR2 FQNEAQ, per germline (reference sequence). V shed 5 bases, J shed 6 bases, and the junction held 18 bases outside the gene matches. This CDR3 is CASSAPGQRPVIDGYTF. The CDR3 DNA reads TGTGCCAGCAGCGCGCCGGGACAGCGCCCTGTAATTGATGGCTACACCTTC.

This clonotype was seen more than once but under ten times. This rearrangement joins TRBV20-1 to TRBJ2-7; 9 bases map to TRBD1. V lost 5 bases to trimming and J lost 3 bases; unmatched junction nucleotides: 8. CDR3 length: 14 residues. Germline V CDR1 and CDR2: DFQATT, SNEGSKA (reference sequence). The CDR3 region is CSAVRDRVNYEQYF. CDR3 nucleotides: TGCAGTGCTGTCCGGGACAGGGTAAACTACGAGCAGTACTTC.